A few counts support the clone carrying this T cell receptor (beta chain). Its antigen remains unknown. This CDR3 region has 16 residues. In germline, CDR1 is LNHDA, CDR2 SQIVND (reference sequence). V lost 5 bases to trimming and J lost 2 bases; unmatched junction nucleotides: 11. iRepertoire HTBI primers and Arm-PCR of CDR3 regions built TCR beta libraries. Each CDR3 protein is one row after TCRdb ran MiXCR on the multiplex PCR reads. The sample lists about 430,000 distinct CDR3 sequences, roughly 15% occurring once. These data originate in a study of regulatory T cells in long-lasting Graves disease. The overall study: Graves' patients who were just diagnosed had used antithyroid drugs for under 3 months.

Regarding the study as a whole: Thyroid tissue was not sampled; only peripheral blood was. The TCR repertoire of persistent Graves' patients was less diverse than that of newly diagnosed ones.

Time point described: newly diagnosed GD, antithyroid drugs for less than 3 months. Isolated PBMC RNA provided the starting material for the TCR library. The same data also contributed to another study, on T cells in Graves' hyperthyroidism and ophthalmopathy. That paper notes: In the first-round RT-PCR of the TCR CDR3, the HTBI primer set was used.

Sequenced material: peripheral blood mononuclear cells (PBMCs), taken at new diagnosis, from a patient treated with antithyroid drugs. This TCR derives from a woman between 35 and 50 years old with Graves disease. The chain employs TRBV19 and TRBJ2-7; 8 bases fit TRBD2. CDR3: CASSPTGGLGPYEQYF. The CDR3 nucleotides are TGTGCCAGTAGTCCTACCGGGGGACTAGGGCCCTACGAGCAGTACTTC.